These 13 T cell receptor beta chains came from one sample sequenced in a study of T cell repertoires in cytomegalovirus infection. TCRdb re-called the reads through MiXCR, storing one row per CDR3 protein. The data contain approximately 990,000 distinct CDR3 sequences, roughly 30% of them singletons. Their specific antigens are unknown. Specimen: cultured CD8+ T cells from PBMCs, collected from culture after CMV antigen stimulation. The receptors come from a human donor in good health (CMV status not recorded). Some clones in this sample may be carry-over from other donors' samples.

This clonotype was counted a few times. This chain uses TRBV7-3 with TRBJ2-5; 7 nucleotides line up with TRBD2. J gave up 3 bases and V 5 bases, and 15 bases lay outside the gene matches. Germline CDR1 is SGHTA and CDR2 is FQGTGA. The CDR3 contains 17 residues. The CDR3 loop is CASSPEGSGLLKETQYF. The CDR3 nucleotides read TGTGCCAGCAGCCCAGAAGGTAGCGGGCTACTGAAAGAGACCCAGTACTTC.

The table lists this clonotype with many counts. The CDR3 coding sequence is TGTGCCAGCAGTCTCGGGGGGACGTATAGCAATCAGCCCCAGCATTTT. This encodes CASSLGGTYSNQPQHF. This rearrangement joins TRBV12-3 or TRBV12-4 to TRBJ1-5; tentatively, D is TRBD1 (5 bases). With 5 bases removed from V and 0 bases from J, the gap between germline ends came to 14 bases. The length of the CDR3 is 16 residues.

This clonotype was observed a few times. The chain employs TRBV24-1 and TRBJ1-5; 7 nucleotides align to TRBD1. Germline assignment: CDR1 KGHDR and CDR2 SFDVKD. Trimming removed 5 bases from V and 4 bases from J; junction bases left unmatched: 4. The CDR3 spans 14 residues. In nucleotides, the CDR3 is TGTGCCACCAGTGCGACAGGGCTGAATCAGCCCCAGCATTTT. This codes for CATSATGLNQPQHF.

At least ten counts were recorded for this clonotype. The J gene is TRBJ2-1, the V gene TRBV7-6; 7 bases match TRBD1. Per germline, CDR1 SGHVS and CDR2 FNYEAQ. CDR3 size: 18 residues. Trimming cost V 6 bases and J 4 bases; bases outside gene matches: 18. CDR3 residues: CASRQGSYTGTAYNEQFF. The CDR3 DNA sequence: TGTGCCAGCAGGCAAGGCTCTTATACCGGGACAGCGTACAATGAGCAGTTCTTC.

J is TRBJ2-5 and V is TRBV13; D not resolved. The ends were cut back, 7 bases at V and 2 bases at J, with 8 bases in the middle. The CDR3 is made up of 12 amino acids. The germline V gene encodes CDR1 PRHDT and CDR2 FYEKMQ (reference sequence). This CDR3 reads CASKWGQETQYF. CDR3 in DNA: TGTGCCAGCAAGTGGGGACAAGAGACCCAGTACTTC.

This clonotype has just one count. The chain has TRBV12-3 or TRBV12-4 and TRBJ1-2; the match to TRBD1 covers 10 bases. The CDR3 covers 17 residues. The ends lost 6 bases at V and 4 bases at J; junction bases unmatched: 14. DNA for the CDR3: TGTGCCAGCAGCCCCGGGACAGGGGACTTCCTACTCTATGGCTACACCTTC. Residues: CASSPGTGDFLLYGYTF.

There are many counts of this clonotype. The rearrangement joins TRBV7-2 to TRBJ2-3; 12 bases line up with TRBD2. The V gene's germline CDR1 is SGHTA and CDR2 FQGNSA. V lost 5 bases to trimming and J lost 6 bases; unmatched junction nucleotides: 6. This CDR3 has 15 residues. This CDR3 is CASSLLAGGRDTQYF. CDR3 bases: TGTGCCAGCAGCCTCCTAGCGGGGGGGCGGGATACGCAGTATTTT. Together with reference TRBV7-2 and TRBJ2-3, the CDR3 gives the full variable domain: GAGVSQSPSNKVTEKGKDVELRCDPISGHTALYWYRQSLGQGLEFLIYFQGNSAPDKSGLPSDRFSAERTGGSVSTLTIQRTQQEDSAVYLCASSLLAGGRDTQYFGPGTRLTVL.

This clonotype has just one count. The chain combines TRBV20-1 with TRBJ2-5, with 13 bases that match TRBD2. With 1 base clipped from V and 5 bases from J, the junction kept 4 bases outside the gene matches. Germline CDR1 DFQATT, CDR2 SNEGSKA (reference sequence). The CDR3 is made up of 15 amino acids. This chain's CDR3 is CSARGLAGGMETQYF. The DNA of the CDR3 is TGCAGTGCTAGAGGACTAGCGGGGGGAATGGAGACCCAGTACTTC.

This clonotype was picked up a small number of times. The chain carries TRBV27 and TRBJ2-5; 8 bases are a match to TRBD1. Germline V gives CDR1 MNHEY, CDR2 SMNVEV (reference sequence). V gave up 5 bases and J gave up 5 bases; unmatched junction bases: 10. The CDR3 sequence is 15 residues long. This chain's CDR3 is CASSPRQGTVETQYF. In DNA form, the CDR3 reads TGTGCCAGCAGTCCCCGACAGGGGACCGTGGAGACCCAGTACTTC.

This rearrangement joins TRBV7-6 to TRBJ1-1, with 10 bases lining up with TRBD1. With V trimmed by 6 bases and J by 11 bases, 3 bases remained unmatched. Germline assignment: CDR1 SGHVS and CDR2 FNYEAQ. This CDR3 has 11 residues. CDR3 loop: CASSQGQGAFF. The DNA for the CDR3 is TGTGCCAGCAGTCAGGGACAGGGGGCTTTCTTT. The full variable domain, with the rest looked up from reference TRBV7-6 and TRBJ1-1, is GAGVSQSPRYKVTKRGQDVALRCDPISGHVSLYWYRQALGQGPEFLTYFNYEAQQDKSGLPNDRFSAERPEGSISTLTIQRTEQRDSAMYRCASSQGQGAFFGQGTRLTVV.

In this sample, this clonotype turned up many times. The chain carries TRBV7-2 and TRBJ2-3; D might be TRBD2 (5 bases). The length of the CDR3 is 15 residues. Trimming shortened V by 3 bases and J by 0 bases, and 10 bases separated the two germline ends. Germline V gene sequence: CDR1 SGHTA, CDR2 FQGNSA. CDR3 protein: CASSLGWRSTDTQYF. CDR3 nucleotides: TGTGCCAGCAGCTTGGGGTGGAGGAGCACAGATACGCAGTATTTT.

This clonotype was observed at least ten times. The genes are TRBV7-2 and TRBJ1-6; possible D gene TRBD1, 5 bases. This CDR3 has 16 residues. V gave up 3 bases and J gave up 5 bases, with 14 bases separating them. Germline loops: CDR1 SGHTA, CDR2 FQGNSA. CDR3 sequence reads: CASSFGRALDNSPLHF. CDR3 DNA sequence: TGTGCCAGCAGCTTTGGCAGGGCGCTCGATAATTCACCCCTCCACTTT.

This clonotype was seen only a few times. The CDR3 sequence is CASSDLGDGNNSPLHF. The CDR3 DNA follows: TGCGCCAGCAGTGATTTAGGGGACGGGAATAATTCACCCCTCCACTTT. The V call is TRBV10-2, the J call TRBJ1-6; tentative D call: TRBD1 (5 bases). CDR1 and CDR2 from the germline V gene are WSHSY and SAAADI. V shed 3 bases and J shed 5 bases, with 14 bases lying between them. The CDR3 length is 16 residues.